This T cell receptor (beta chain) is drawn from a study of T cell changes during pregnancy in multiple sclerosis. The assay was immunoSEQ multiplex PCR, and TCRdb's table has in-frame clones only and misses some. Here the sample spans some 93,000 clones, almost 95% being singletons. CDR3 length equals 14 residues. Looked up from germline, CDR1 is MNHEY and CDR2 is SVGAGI. V gave up 6 bases and J gave up 1 base, with 12 bases separating them. This sequence was found in a female donor with multiple sclerosis, enrolled in a pregnancy study. The rearrangement uses TRBV6-5 and TRBJ1-1; D is possibly TRBD1 (6 bases). The sample here was peripheral blood, taken after pregnancy. The CDR3 DNA sequence: TGTGCCAGCAGACCCGGACAGCAGAACACTGAAGCTTTCTTT. Translated: CASRPGQQNTEAFF.